The 22 T cell receptor beta chains given below trace back to one sample, sequenced in a study of blood T cells in healthy people across ages. The second PCR ran roughly 6 to 12 cycles with a sample-barcoded 5' primer and J-beta primers. From the 5' RACE reads, TCRdb called clonotypes with MiXCR, one entry per CDR3 protein. The sample gives 2 million or so distinct CDR3 sequences, around 48% of which show up once; roughly 2% is in the top ten. Sequencing used blood. Source of these receptors: a woman aged 35 to 49 in good health.

The chain has TRBV20-1 and TRBJ2-5; no clear D. V was pared by 6 bases and J by 4 bases, with 12 bases between. Per the germline V gene, CDR1 is DFQATT and CDR2 is SNEGSKA (reference sequence). The length of the CDR3 is 12 residues. Here the CDR3 reads CSATGPGETQYF. The CDR3 DNA reads TGCAGTGCCACGGGCCCGGGAGAGACCCAGTACTTC.

This clonotype has only a few counts. This rearrangement joins TRBV25-1 to TRBJ2-3, with 8 bases that match TRBD1. Germline V CDR1 and CDR2: MGHDK, SYGVNS. V was pared by 10 bases and J by 0 bases, with 9 bases of the junction left unmatched. CDR3 length: 15 amino acids. The CDR3 DNA follows: TGTGCCACGGGAGAGACAGGGGTTAGCACAGATACGCAGTATTTT. Its translation is CATGETGVSTDTQYF.

The rearrangement uses TRBV12-3 or TRBV12-4 and TRBJ1-2; the match to TRBD1 covers 8 bases. This CDR3 region has 16 residues. J gave up 7 bases and V 2 bases, and 12 bases lay outside the gene matches. As DNA, the CDR3 is TGTGCCAGCAGTTTATTAGGGCAGGGGGCGCAGGGTGGCTACACCTTC. Translated, it gives CASSLLGQGAQGGYTF.

This clonotype was seen a few times. DNA of the CDR3: TGCAGTGCTATCAGGACTAGCGGGGGCAAGAGGGACGAGCAGTACTTC. Translated: CSAIRTSGGKRDEQYF. The chain employs TRBV20-1 and TRBJ2-7; 13 bases match TRBD2. This CDR3 contains 16 residues. Germline-derived CDR1 and CDR2 are DFQATT and SNEGSKA (reference sequence). Trimming took 4 bases from V and 5 from J; bases not matched to a gene: 11.

The genes are TRBV6-1 and TRBJ1-5; 9 nucleotides agree with TRBD1. This CDR3 is 18 amino acids long. Trimming removed 4 bases from V and 0 bases from J; junction bases left unmatched: 10. Germline CDR1 and CDR2: MNHNS and SASEGT. CDR3 in amino acids: CASSVPRTGAYSNQPQHF. CDR3 bases: TGTGCCAGCAGTGTTCCGAGGACAGGGGCGTATAGCAATCAGCCCCAGCATTTT.

This clonotype turned up a few times. The chain joins TRBV7-2 to TRBJ2-5, with 8 nucleotides matching TRBD1. Trimming took 1 base from V and 1 from J; bases not matched to a gene: 5. This CDR3 is 16 amino acids long. Looked up from germline, CDR1 is SGHTA and CDR2 is FQGNSA. Written as DNA, the CDR3 is TGTGCCAGCAGCTTAGACAGGGGGAGATTCCAAGAGACCCAGTACTTC. Its translation: CASSLDRGRFQETQYF. Full variable domain (remainder filled in from reference TRBV7-2 and TRBJ2-5): GAGVSQSPSNKVTEKGKDVELRCDPISGHTALYWYRQSLGQGLEFLIYFQGNSAPDKSGLPSDRFSAERTGGSVSTLTIQRTQQEDSAVYLCASSLDRGRFQETQYFGPGTRLLVL.

The chain uses TRBV10-3 and TRBJ2-2; TRBD2 matches at 11 bases. Unmatched junction bases numbered 11, after V lost 9 bases and J lost 2 bases. CDR1 and CDR2 from the germline V gene are ENHRY and SYGVKD. The CDR3 has 17 amino acids. CDR3 nucleotides: TGTGCCATACGAGCGACTAGCGGGGAGGCCAACACCGGGGAGCTGTTTTTT. Encoded protein: CAIRATSGEANTGELFF.

The chain links TRBV28 to TRBJ2-7, with 8 bases identical to TRBD1. The V gene end was trimmed by 6 bases and the J gene end by 3 bases; junction bases not matched to a gene: 10. The CDR3 totals 15 residues. Germline V lookup: CDR1 MDHEN, CDR2 SYDVKM. CDR3 sequence (DNA): TGTGCCAGCAGACCAGGGGGCGAGGTGGACTACGAGCAGTACTTC. The encoded protein is CASRPGGEVDYEQYF. Based on the CDR3 plus reference TRBV28 and TRBJ2-7, the full variable domain is DVKVTQSSRYLVKRTGEKVFLECVQDMDHENMFWYRQDPGLGLRLIYFSYDVKMKEKGDIPEGYSVSREKKERFSLILESASTNQTSMYLCASRPGGEVDYEQYFGPGTRLTVT.

This clonotype was observed a handful of times. V is TRBV5-6 and J is TRBJ2-7, with 9 bases aligning to TRBD1. Germline V gene lookup returns CDR1 SGHDT and CDR2 YYEEEE. CDR3 length equals 14 residues. The trim removed 7 bases at V and 3 bases at J, leaving 8 bases unmatched. The CDR3 sequence is CASHTGGLIYEQYF. The CDR3 DNA follows: TGTGCCAGCCATACAGGGGGCCTTATCTACGAGCAGTACTTC.

This clonotype has just a few counts. The chain combines TRBV5-1 with TRBJ1-2; D might be TRBD1 (5 bases). The germline gives CDR1 SGHRS, CDR2 YFSETQ. The CDR3 contains 14 residues. Trimming stripped 0 bases from V and 8 bases from J, with 14 bases between. This chain's CDR3 is CASSLGEAGQGYTF. The CDR3 DNA follows: TGCGCCAGCAGCTTGGGTGAGGCAGGGCAAGGCTACACCTTC.

The chain couples TRBV7-2 to TRBJ2-1; D is unclear. The J call is doubtful: the DNA matches TRBJ2-7 better. This CDR3 is built from 13 residues. The germline gives CDR1 SGHTA, CDR2 FQGNSA. CDR3 amino acids: CASQSTFYNEQYF. CDR3 DNA: TGTGCCAGCCAATCTACTTTCTACAATGAGCAGTACTTC.

V and J are TRBV4-3 and TRBJ2-5; 10 nucleotides match TRBD2. This CDR3 spans 19 amino acids. V shed 5 bases and J 0 bases; nucleotides not matched to a gene: 15. Germline V lookup: CDR1 LGHNA, CDR2 YSLEER. The CDR3 DNA reads as TGCGCCAGCAGCACCAGAACATTAACTAGCGGGGCTTACCAAGAGACCCAGTACTTC. Encoded protein: CASSTRTLTSGAYQETQYF.

The rearrangement uses TRBV6-5 and TRBJ1-5; D ambiguous. V was trimmed by 2 bases and J by 0 bases, leaving 17 bases between them. The CDR3 length is 18 residues. Germline-derived CDR1 and CDR2 are MNHEY and SVGAGI. The CDR3 here is CASSYAHGSGFSNQPQHF. CDR3 coding DNA: TGTGCCAGCAGTTACGCCCATGGGTCGGGTTTTAGCAATCAGCCCCAGCATTTT.

The chain links TRBV7-2 to TRBJ2-7; D perhaps matches TRBD1 (6 bases). CDR1 and CDR2 from the germline V gene are SGHTA and FQGNSA. Trimming took 2 bases from V and 0 from J, leaving 17 bases between them. The CDR3 runs 17 residues. The CDR3 loop reads CASSLQGSYISSYEQYF. The CDR3 region has the DNA TGTGCCAGCAGCTTACAGGGGAGCTACATTAGCTCCTACGAGCAGTACTTC.

A few counts support this clonotype. This sequence joins TRBV5-1 and TRBJ2-3, with 8 bases aligning to TRBD1. With 5 bases clipped from V and 4 bases from J, the junction kept 15 bases outside the gene matches. This CDR3 contains 17 residues. CDR1 and CDR2 from the germline V gene are SGHRS and YFSETQ. The CDR3 DNA sequence: TGCGCCAGCAGTCGCGTGCCTCAGGGGGCAGGGGCAGATACGCAGTATTTT. Protein: CASSRVPQGAGADTQYF.

Comment on this clonotype: A junction end diverges from the germline sequence, so it may reflect a read error. V usage is TRBV20-1 and J usage is TRBJ1-2, with D hard to call. Germline CDR1 and CDR2: DFQATT and SNEGSKA (reference sequence). The CDR3 runs 11 residues. CDR3 sequence reads: CSASYDYGYTF. CDR3 nucleotides: TGCAGTGCTAGTTACGACTATGGCTACACATTC.

This clonotype was counted between two and nine times. J is TRBJ2-1 and V is TRBV9; D unclear. The J call is doubtful: the DNA matches TRBJ2-7 better. Looked up from germline, CDR1 is SGDLS and CDR2 is YYNGEE. This CDR3 has 14 residues. The CDR3 region is CASSVVSSYNEQYF. The CDR3 bases are TGTGCCAGCAGCGTAGTGAGCTCCTACAATGAGCAGTACTTC.

The chain combines TRBV7-6 with TRBJ2-5; D is perhaps TRBD2 (6 bases). In germline, CDR1 is SGHVS, CDR2 FNYEAQ. Deletions cut 2 bases from V and 2 bases from J, with 12 bases between. CDR3 length: 15 residues. The CDR3 coding sequence is TGTGCCAGCAGCTTATTTAGCGGCGAACAAGAGACCCAGTACTTC. It specifies CASSLFSGEQETQYF.

This rearrangement joins TRBV28 to TRBJ2-5, with 7 bases lining up with TRBD1. The CDR3 runs to 14 residues. The V gene's germline CDR1 is MDHEN and CDR2 SYDVKM. V was clipped by 3 bases and J by 11 bases; unmatched bases: 12. As DNA, the CDR3 is TGTGCCAGCAGTTTGTCTCTCCAGGGGGATGAGCAGTACTTC. It specifies CASSLSLQGDEQYF.

This rearrangement joins TRBV25-1 to TRBJ2-5; tentative D call: TRBD1 (6 bases). Germline V gene data show CDR1 as MGHDK and CDR2 as SYGVNS. The CDR3 is 14 amino acids. V gave up 2 bases and J gave up 4 bases, with 11 bases separating them. The CDR3 loop reads CASSEITGSETQYF. The CDR3 DNA reads TGTGCCAGCAGTGAAATCACAGGGTCAGAGACCCAGTACTTC.

The V and J genes are TRBV6-2 or TRBV6-3 and TRBJ2-7; D is possibly TRBD1 (7 bases). CDR1 is MNHEY and CDR2 is SVGEGT in the germline V gene. Trimming stripped 6 bases from V and 0 bases from J, with 21 bases between. This CDR3 comprises 17 residues. The CDR3 region is CASRPYGRAGGSYEQYF. The DNA for the CDR3 is TGTGCCAGCAGACCCTACGGGAGAGCAGGGGGCTCCTACGAGCAGTACTTC.

This clonotype was counted a few times. This chain uses TRBV20-1 with TRBJ2-4; D is undetermined. CDR3 length: 15 residues. Per the germline V gene, CDR1 is DFQATT and CDR2 is SNEGSKA (reference sequence). The V gene lost 4 bases and the J gene lost 3 bases, with 16 bases spanning the gap. The CDR3 protein is CSATITPPLKNIQYF. DNA for the CDR3: TGCAGTGCTACGATAACCCCTCCTCTCAAAAACATTCAGTACTTC.